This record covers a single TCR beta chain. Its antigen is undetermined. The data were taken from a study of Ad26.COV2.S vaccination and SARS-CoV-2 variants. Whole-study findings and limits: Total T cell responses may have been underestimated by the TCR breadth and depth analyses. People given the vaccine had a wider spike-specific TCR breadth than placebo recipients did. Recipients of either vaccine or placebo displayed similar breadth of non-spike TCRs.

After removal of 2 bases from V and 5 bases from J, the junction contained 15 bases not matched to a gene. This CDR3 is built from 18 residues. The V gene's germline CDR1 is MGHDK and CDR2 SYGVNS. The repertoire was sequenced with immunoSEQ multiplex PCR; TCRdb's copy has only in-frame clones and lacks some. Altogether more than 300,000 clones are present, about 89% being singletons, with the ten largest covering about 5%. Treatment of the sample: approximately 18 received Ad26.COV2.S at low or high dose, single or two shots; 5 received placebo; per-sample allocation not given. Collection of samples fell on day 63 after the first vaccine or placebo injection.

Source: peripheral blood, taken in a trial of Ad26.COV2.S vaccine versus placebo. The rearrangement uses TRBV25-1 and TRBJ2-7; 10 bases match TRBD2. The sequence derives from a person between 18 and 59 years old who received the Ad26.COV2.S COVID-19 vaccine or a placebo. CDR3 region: CASSEAVGGLAGVHEQYF. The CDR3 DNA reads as TGTGCCAGCAGTGAAGCGGTCGGTGGGCTAGCGGGAGTCCACGAGCAGTACTTC.